This T cell receptor (beta chain) was captured by sequencing in a study of PD-1 blockade in classical Hodgkin lymphoma. The study's findings and limits: The baseline diversity of complete responders showed similarity to that of newly diagnosed patients.

Of note for this clone: Its specificity is unknown.

The junction had 9 bases not matched to a gene; V was cut back by 1 base and J by 6 bases. Germline CDR1 and CDR2: MNHEY and SMNVEV (reference sequence). This CDR3 contains 16 residues. Each and every patient relapsed after autologous stem cell transplantation, and patients got differing brentuximab vedotin exposure. Only in-frame clones appear in the TCRdb table, and some are missing; sequencing was by immunoSEQ multiplex PCR. The sample lists 6,000 to 6,500 clones; 60% to 85% were seen once. This sample comprised peripheral blood mononuclear cells (PBMCs), obtained at baseline. The clonotype originates from a human donor with classical Hodgkin lymphoma. The chain is built from TRBV27 and TRBJ2-3; 8 positions match TRBD1. The CDR3 loop reads CASSLWRDRRRDTQYF. The CDR3 DNA reads TGTGCCAGCAGTTTATGGCGGGACAGGCGGCGGGATACGCAGTATTTT.